This T cell receptor (beta chain) was recovered during a study of blood T cell repertoires in COVID-19. In the study overall: The study drew acute and convalescent COVID-19 samples from the United States, Italy and Spain.

Authors' analysis steps: Cell counts per sample came from amplifying reference gene primers. The method was immunoSEQ multiplex PCR; TCRdb's version includes in-frame clones alone and lacks a portion of them. The D gene and trimming were derived from the DNA, and the V and J assignments and clone size from that table. The sample lists about 98,000 clones, 82% occurring once. CDR3 length equals 16 residues. The junction had 8 bases not matched to a gene; V was cut back by 1 base and J by 6 bases. Germline lookup yields CDR1 SGHVS and CDR2 FNYEAQ. The genes are TRBV7-6 and TRBJ2-2; TRBD1 agrees at 7 bases. The source material was peripheral blood. This receptor was identified in a man in his 70s with active or convalescent COVID-19. Here the CDR3 DNA reads TGTGCCAGCAGCTTAGGGGCCGGACAGGCGGCCGGGGAGCTGTTTTTT. Its protein product is CASSLGAGQAAGELFF.